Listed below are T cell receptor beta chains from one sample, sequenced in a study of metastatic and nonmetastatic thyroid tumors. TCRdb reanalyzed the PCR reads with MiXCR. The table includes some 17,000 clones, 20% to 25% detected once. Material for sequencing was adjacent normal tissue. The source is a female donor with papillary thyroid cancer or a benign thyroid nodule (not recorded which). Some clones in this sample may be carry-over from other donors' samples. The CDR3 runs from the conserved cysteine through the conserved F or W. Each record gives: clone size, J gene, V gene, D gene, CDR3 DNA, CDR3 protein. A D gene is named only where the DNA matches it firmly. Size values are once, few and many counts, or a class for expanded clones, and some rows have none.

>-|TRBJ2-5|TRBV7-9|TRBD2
TGTGCCAGCAGCGCCGGACTAGCTCAAGAGACCCAGTACTTC
CASSAGLAQETQYF
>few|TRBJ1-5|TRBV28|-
TGTGCCAGCAGTTTTTGGCAGGGAGATCAGCCCCAGCATTTT
CASSFWQGDQPQHF
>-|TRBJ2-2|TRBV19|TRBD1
TGTGCCAGTAAAGGGGGCTCCGGGGAGCTGTTTTTT
CASKGGSGELFF
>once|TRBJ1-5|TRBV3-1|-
TGTGCCAGCAGCCAGGGTTACAGCAATCAGCCCCAGCATTTT
CASSQGYSNQPQHF
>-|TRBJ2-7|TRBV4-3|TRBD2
TGCGCCAGCAGCCATGAGAGGGGACTAGCGAGATTCTCCTACGAGCAGTACTTC
CASSHERGLARFSYEQYF
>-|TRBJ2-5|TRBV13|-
TGTGCCAGCAGACAAATGGGATACGAGACCCAGTACTTC
CASRQMGYETQYF
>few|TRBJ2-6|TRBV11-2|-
TGTGCCAGCAGCTTAGGAGGTGCCCTAACGAACTCTGGGGCCAACGTCCTGACTTTC
CASSLGGALTNSGANVLTF
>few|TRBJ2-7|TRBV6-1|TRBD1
TGTGCCAGCAGGAAAGACAGGGTACCCTACGAGCAGTACTTC
CASRKDRVPYEQYF
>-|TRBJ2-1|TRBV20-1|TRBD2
TGCAGTGCTAGGCCTAGCGGGAGGTACAATGAGCAGTTCTTC
CSARPSGRYNEQFF
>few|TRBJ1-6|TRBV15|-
TGTGCCACCAGCAGGGCTGGTTGGAATTCACCCCTCCACTTT
CATSRAGWNSPLHF
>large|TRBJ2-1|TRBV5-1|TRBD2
TGCGCCAGCAGCCTTAGGACTAGCGGGTCTAATGAGCAGTTCTTC
CASSLRTSGSNEQFF
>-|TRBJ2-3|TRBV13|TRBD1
TGTGCCAGCAGCGCCATACAGGGGGCGGCAGATACGCAGTATTTT
CASSAIQGAADTQYF
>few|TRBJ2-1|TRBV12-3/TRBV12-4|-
TGTGCCAGCAGGACAGCCGGCAATGAGCAGTTCTTT
CASRTAGNEQFF
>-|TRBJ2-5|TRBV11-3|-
TGTGCCAGCAGCCTACACCCGAACAGCGAGGAGACCCAGTACTTC
CASSLHPNSEETQYF
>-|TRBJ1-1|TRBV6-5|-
TGTGCCAGCAGTTACGGGGGAGTCACTGAAGCTTTCTTT
CASSYGGVTEAFF
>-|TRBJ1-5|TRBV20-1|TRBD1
TGCAGTGCCGAAGAGTTGTCAGGGGGCGGTGAGCCCCAGCATTTT
CSAEELSGGGEPQHF
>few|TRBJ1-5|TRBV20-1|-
TGCAGTGCTAGAGGAGGAGGGGGTAGGGATCAGCCCCAGCATTTT
CSARGGGGRDQPQHF
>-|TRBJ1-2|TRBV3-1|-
TGTGCCAGCAGCCAAGTTAGGGAGACGGGTGGCTACACCTTC
CASSQVRETGGYTF
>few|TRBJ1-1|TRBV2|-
TGTGCCAGGGACAGCATGAACACTGAAGCTTTCTTT
CARDSMNTEAFF
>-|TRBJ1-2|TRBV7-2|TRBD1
TGTGCCAGCAGCCCCTGGACAGGGGGGCAGTATGGCTACACCTTC
CASSPWTGGQYGYTF
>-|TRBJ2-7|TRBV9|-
TGTGCCAGCAGCGCCCCGCTGGAACGGGAGCAGTACTTC
CASSAPLEREQYF
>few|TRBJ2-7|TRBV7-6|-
TGTGCCAGCAGCTCCGGGACATTCCTAGAGCAGTACTTC
CASSSGTFLEQYF
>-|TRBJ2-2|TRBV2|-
TGTGCCAGTCGGGAACGACCGAACACCGGGGAGCTGTTCTTT
CASRERPNTGELFF
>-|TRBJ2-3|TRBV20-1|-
TGCAGTGCTAGATCCACTGATACGCAGTATTTT
CSARSTDTQYF
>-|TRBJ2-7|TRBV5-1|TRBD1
TGCGCCAGCAGCTTCCCCCGATTCGGGACAGGGGACCACGAGCAGTACTTC
CASSFPRFGTGDHEQYF
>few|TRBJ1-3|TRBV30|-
TGTGCCTGGAGTGTCGGCGGTGGAAACACCATATATTTT
CAWSVGGGNTIYF
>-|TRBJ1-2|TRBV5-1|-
TGCGCCAGCAGCTTGGGTGGAAGGTCTAACTATGGCTACACCTTC
CASSLGGRSNYGYTF
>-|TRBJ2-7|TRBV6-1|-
TGTGCCAGCAGTGCTCTTCTCTACGAGCAGTACTTC
CASSALLYEQYF
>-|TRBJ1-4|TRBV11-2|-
TGTGCCAGCAGCTTAACTACAGTGGAAAAACTGTTTTTT
CASSLTTVEKLFF
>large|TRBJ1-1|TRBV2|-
TGTGCCAGCATTCCCGGTCGGGGGGGCACTGAAGCTTTCTTT
CASIPGRGGTEAFF
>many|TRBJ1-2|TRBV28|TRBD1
TGTGCCAGCAGTTTAAACAGGGGAGCTAACTATGGCTACACCTTC
CASSLNRGANYGYTF
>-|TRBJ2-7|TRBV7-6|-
TGTGCCAGCAGCTTCTCACAGGGAACTCTCGAGCAGTACTTC
CASSFSQGTLEQYF
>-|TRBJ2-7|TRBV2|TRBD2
TGTGCCATTACGACTAGCGGGAGATACGAGCAGTACTTC
CAITTSGRYEQYF
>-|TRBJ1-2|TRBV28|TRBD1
TGTGCCAGCAGCACCGGGACAGGAGATCCCTATGGCTACACCTTC
CASSTGTGDPYGYTF
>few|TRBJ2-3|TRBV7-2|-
TGTGCCAGCAGCGTCTATATGATGACAGATACGCAGTATTTT
CASSVYMMTDTQYF
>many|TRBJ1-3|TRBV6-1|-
TGTGCCAGCCGGGAGGACTCTGGAAACACCATATATTTT
CASREDSGNTIYF
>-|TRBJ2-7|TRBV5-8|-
TGTGCCAGCAGCTTCTCCTTCTACGAGCAGTACTTC
CASSFSFYEQYF
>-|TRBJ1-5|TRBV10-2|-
TGCGCCAGCAGTGAGTCGACGGCAGGGGATCAGCCCCAGCATTTT
CASSESTAGDQPQHF
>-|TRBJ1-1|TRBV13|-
TGTGCCAGCAGCTCACGATCCGATCAGGGAGGGAACACTGAAGCTTTCTTT
CASSSRSDQGGNTEAFF
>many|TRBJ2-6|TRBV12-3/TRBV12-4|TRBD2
TGTGCCAGCAGGACAGCGGGGGCCTCTGGGGCCAACGTCCTGACTTTC
CASRTAGASGANVLTF
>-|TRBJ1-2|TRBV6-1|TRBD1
TGTGCCAGCAGCCCAGGGACAGGGATCAATTTAATCTATGGCTACACCTTC
CASSPGTGINLIYGYTF
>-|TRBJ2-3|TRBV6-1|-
TGTGCCAGCAGTCCCCCCTCGGCCACAGATACGCAGTATTTT
CASSPPSATDTQYF
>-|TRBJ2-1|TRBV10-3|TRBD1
TGTGCCATCAGTCCGGGACAGGGGGCCTCCTACAATGAGCAGTTCTTC
CAISPGQGASYNEQFF
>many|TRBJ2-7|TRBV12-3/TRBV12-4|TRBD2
TGTGCCAGCAGCCGAGGACTAGCATTCGAGCAGTACTTC
CASSRGLAFEQYF
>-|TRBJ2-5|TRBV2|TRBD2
TGTGCCAGCAGTGAAGGGACAACTAGCGGGGGAAAAGAGACCCAGTACTTC
CASSEGTTSGGKETQYF
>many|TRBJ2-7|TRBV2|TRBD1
TGTGCCAGCCTTTCAGGGGGCGCAATGGGCGAGCAGTACTTC
CASLSGGAMGEQYF
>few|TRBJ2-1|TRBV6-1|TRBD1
TGTGCCAGCAGGAAACGCGGACAGGGGGCGAACAATGAGCAGTTCTTC
CASRKRGQGANNEQFF
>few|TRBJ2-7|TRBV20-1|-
TGCAGTGCCCGAACCCCGGACAGCCTCTACGAGCAGTACTTC
CSARTPDSLYEQYF
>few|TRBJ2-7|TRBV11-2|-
TGTGCCAGCAGCTCCGAGGGCTTTAGGCAGTACTTC
CASSSEGFRQYF
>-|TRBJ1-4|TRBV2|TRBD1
TGTGCCAGCAGTGACAGGGGGGTCGAAAAACTGTTTTTT
CASSDRGVEKLFF
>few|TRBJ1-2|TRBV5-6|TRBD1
TGTGCCAGCAGCTTGGAGACAGGGGTAACTGGCTACACCTTC
CASSLETGVTGYTF
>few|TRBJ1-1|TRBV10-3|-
TGTGCCGTCGGGAGCCGGTTGAACACTGAAGCTTTCTTT
CAVGSRLNTEAFF
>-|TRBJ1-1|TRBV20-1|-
TGCAGTGCCTCATCTTACAGTCGATGGGACACTGAAGCTTTCTTT
CSASSYSRWDTEAFF
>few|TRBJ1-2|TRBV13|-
TGTGCCAGCAGCTTAGGGGGGGCACAATCGCGGGGCTACACCTTC
CASSLGGAQSRGYTF
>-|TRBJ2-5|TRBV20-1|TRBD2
TGCAGTGCTAGAGGGGCCCGCGAGGAGGGCTTAGCGGGGCAGTACTTC
CSARGAREEGLAGQYF
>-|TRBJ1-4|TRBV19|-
TGTGCCAGTAGTATGTCCTGGTCTGAAAAACTGTTTTTT
CASSMSWSEKLFF
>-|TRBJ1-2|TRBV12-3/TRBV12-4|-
TGTGCCAGCAGCCCTGGGACGGGTGATTATGGCTACACCTTC
CASSPGTGDYGYTF
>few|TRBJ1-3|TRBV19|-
TGTGCCAGTAGTATCCTAAATGGAAACACCATATATTTT
CASSILNGNTIYF